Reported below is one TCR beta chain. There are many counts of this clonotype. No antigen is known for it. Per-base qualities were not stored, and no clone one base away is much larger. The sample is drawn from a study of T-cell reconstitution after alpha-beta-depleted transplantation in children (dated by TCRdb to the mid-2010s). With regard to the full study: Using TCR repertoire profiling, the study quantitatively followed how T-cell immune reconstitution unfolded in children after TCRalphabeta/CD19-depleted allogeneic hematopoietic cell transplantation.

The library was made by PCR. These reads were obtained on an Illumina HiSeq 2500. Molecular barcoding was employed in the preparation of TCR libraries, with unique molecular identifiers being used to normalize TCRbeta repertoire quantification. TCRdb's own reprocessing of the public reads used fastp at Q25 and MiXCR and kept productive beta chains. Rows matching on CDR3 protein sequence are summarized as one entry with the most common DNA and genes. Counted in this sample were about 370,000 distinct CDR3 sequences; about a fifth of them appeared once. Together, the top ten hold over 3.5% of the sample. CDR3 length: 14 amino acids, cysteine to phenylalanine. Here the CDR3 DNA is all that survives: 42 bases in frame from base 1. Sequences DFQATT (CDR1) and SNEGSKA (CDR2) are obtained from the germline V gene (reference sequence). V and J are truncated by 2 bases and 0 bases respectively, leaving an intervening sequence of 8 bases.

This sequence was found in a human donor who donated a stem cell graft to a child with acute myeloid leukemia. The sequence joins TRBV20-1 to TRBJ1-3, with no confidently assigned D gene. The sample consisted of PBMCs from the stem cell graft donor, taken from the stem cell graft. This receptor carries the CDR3 CSARIPVSGNTIYF. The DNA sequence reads TGCAGTGCTAGAATCCCCGTCTCTGGAAACACCATATATTTT.